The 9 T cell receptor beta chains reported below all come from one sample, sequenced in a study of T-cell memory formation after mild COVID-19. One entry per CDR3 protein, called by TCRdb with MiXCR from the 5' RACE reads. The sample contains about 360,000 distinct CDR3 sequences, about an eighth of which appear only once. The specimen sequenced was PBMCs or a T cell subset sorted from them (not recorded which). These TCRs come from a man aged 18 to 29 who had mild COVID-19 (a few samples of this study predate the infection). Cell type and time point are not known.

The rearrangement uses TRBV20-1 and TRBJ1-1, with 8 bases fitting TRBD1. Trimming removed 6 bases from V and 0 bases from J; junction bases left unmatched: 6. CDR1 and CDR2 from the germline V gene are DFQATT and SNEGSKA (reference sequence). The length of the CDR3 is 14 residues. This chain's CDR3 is CSAPDRGLNTEAFF. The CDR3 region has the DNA TGCAGTGCGCCAGACAGGGGCCTGAACACTGAAGCTTTCTTT.

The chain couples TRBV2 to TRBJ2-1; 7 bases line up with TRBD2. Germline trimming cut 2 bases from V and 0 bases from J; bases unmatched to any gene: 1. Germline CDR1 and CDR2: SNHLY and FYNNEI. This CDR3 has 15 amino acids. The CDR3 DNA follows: TGTGCCAGCAGTGAACAGCGGGGCTCCTACAATGAGCAGTTCTTC. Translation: CASSEQRGSYNEQFF.

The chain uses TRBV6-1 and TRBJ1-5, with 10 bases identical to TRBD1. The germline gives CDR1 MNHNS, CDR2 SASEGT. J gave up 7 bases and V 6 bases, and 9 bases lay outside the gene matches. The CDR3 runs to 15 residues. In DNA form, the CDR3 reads TGTGCCAGCAGGCGCCCGGGACAGGGGAGACAGCCCCAGCATTTT. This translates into CASRRPGQGRQPQHF.

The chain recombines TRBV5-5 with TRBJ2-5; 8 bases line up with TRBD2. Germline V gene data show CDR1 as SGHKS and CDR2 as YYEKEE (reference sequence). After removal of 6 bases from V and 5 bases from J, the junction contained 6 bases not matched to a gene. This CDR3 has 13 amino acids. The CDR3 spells CASTYSGVETQYF. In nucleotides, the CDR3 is TGTGCCAGCACCTATAGCGGGGTGGAGACCCAGTACTTC. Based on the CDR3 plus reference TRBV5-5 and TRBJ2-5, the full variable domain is DAGVTQSPTHLIKTRGQQVTLRCSPISGHKSVSWYQQVLGQGPQFIFQYYEKEERGRGNFPDRFSARQFPNYSSELNVNALLLGDSALYLCASTYSGVETQYFGPGTRLLVL.

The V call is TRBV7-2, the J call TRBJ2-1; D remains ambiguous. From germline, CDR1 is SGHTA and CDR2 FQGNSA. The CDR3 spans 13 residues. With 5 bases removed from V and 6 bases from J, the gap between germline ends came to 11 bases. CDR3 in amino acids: CASSLDFLNEQFF. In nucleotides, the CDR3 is TGTGCCAGCAGCCTTGACTTCCTCAATGAGCAGTTCTTC.

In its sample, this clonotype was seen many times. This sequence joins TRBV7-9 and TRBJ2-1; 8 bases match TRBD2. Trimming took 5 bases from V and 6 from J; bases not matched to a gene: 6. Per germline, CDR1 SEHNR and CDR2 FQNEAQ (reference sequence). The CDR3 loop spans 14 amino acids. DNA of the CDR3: TGTGCCAGCAGCGCGCGGGGGGACCCCAATGAGCAGTTCTTC. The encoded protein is CASSARGDPNEQFF.

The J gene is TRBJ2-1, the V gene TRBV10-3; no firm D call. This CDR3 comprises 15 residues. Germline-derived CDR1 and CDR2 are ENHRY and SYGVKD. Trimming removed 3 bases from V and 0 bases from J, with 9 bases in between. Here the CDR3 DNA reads TGTGCCATCAGTGAAGGCCATAGCTCCTACAATGAGCAGTTCTTC. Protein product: CAISEGHSSYNEQFF.

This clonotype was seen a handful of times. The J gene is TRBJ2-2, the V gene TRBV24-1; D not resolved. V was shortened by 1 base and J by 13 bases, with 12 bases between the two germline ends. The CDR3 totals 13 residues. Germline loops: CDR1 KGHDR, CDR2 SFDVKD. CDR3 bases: TGTGCCACCAGTGATTTTGGAGACCTCGGGCTGTTTTTT. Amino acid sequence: CATSDFGDLGLFF.

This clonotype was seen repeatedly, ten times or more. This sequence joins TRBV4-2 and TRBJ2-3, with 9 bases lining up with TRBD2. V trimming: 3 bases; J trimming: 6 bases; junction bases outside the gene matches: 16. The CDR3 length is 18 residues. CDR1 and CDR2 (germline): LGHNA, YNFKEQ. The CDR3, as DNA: TGTGCCAGCAGCCAGGGGACTGGATCGGCTAGCGGGGCGGATACGCAGTATTTT. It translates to CASSQGTGSASGADTQYF.